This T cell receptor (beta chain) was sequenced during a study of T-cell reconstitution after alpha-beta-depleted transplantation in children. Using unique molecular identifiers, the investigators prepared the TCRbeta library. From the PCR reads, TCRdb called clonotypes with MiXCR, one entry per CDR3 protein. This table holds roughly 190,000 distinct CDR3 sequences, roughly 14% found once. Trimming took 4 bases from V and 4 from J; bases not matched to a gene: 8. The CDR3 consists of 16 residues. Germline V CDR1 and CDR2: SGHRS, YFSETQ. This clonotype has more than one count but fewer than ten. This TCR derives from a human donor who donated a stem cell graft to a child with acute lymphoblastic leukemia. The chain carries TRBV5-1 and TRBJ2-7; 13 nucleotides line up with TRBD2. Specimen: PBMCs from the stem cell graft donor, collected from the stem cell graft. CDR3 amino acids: CASSTGLAGVGYEQYF. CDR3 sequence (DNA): TGCGCCAGCAGCACCGGACTAGCGGGAGTAGGATACGAGCAGTACTTC.